This T cell receptor beta chain was sequenced in a study of T cell responses to AZD1222 COVID-19 vaccine. The V and J ends lost 5 bases and 2 bases respectively, with 14 bases between them. The CDR3 consists of 15 residues. CDR1 is ENHRY and CDR2 is SYGVKD in the germline V gene. Repertoires were generated with immunoSEQ multiplex PCR, while TCRdb's copy carries only in-frame clones and drops some. The sample includes about 140,000 clones, 90% to 95% of them seen just once. The study pooled second doses at about 4 or about 12 weeks. Sample: peripheral blood, taken 28 days after the second AZD1222 dose. The sequence derives from an adult who received the AZD1222 COVID-19 vaccine. J is TRBJ2-3 and V is TRBV10-3, with D maybe TRBD2 (6 bases). The CDR3 is CAISKTGLHTDTQYF. The CDR3 DNA sequence: TGTGCCATCAGTAAGACGGGACTCCACACAGATACGCAGTATTTT.